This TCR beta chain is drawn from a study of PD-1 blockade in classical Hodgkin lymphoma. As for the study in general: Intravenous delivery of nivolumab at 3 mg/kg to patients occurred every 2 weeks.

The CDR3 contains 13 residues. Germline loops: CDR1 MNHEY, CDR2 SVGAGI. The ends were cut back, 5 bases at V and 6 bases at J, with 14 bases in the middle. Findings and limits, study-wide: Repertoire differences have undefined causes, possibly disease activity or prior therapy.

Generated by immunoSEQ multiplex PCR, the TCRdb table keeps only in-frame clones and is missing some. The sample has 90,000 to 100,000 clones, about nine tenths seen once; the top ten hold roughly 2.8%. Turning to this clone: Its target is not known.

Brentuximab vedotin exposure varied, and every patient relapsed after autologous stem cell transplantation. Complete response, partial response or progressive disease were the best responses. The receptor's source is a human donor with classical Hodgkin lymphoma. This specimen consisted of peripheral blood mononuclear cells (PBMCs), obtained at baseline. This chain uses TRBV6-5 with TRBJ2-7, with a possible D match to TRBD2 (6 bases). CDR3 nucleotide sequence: TGTGCCAGCAGTCCAAGCGGGCGCGGCGAGCAGTACTTC. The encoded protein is CASSPSGRGEQYF.